What follows are 5 T cell receptor beta chains derived from one specimen sequenced in a study of beta chain features in type 1 diabetes. General study results and limits: The study found moderately but significantly shorter TCRB CDR3s in all four CD4+ subsets of Type 1 diabetes patients.

Their antigens are not known. What was sequenced were expressed TCRB transcripts, since all of the isolated RNA had been reverse transcribed. Assay used: immunoSEQ multiplex PCR; TCRdb lists only in-frame clones, some missing. The data hold about 740,000 clones, with roughly an eighth observed a single time. Sequencing used naive CD4+ T cells from blood. These receptors were taken from a man aged 18 to 30 with type 1 diabetes.

The chain is built from TRBV7-3 and TRBJ2-3; TRBD2 matches 10 bases. This CDR3 contains 16 residues. The V gene's germline CDR1 is SGHTA and CDR2 FQGTGA. V lost 4 bases and J lost 1; bases outside the gene matches: 5. The CDR3 DNA reads as TGTGCCAGCAGCTCTCTAGCGGGGGCCGGCACAGATACGCAGTATTTT. Translated, it gives CASSSLAGAGTDTQYF.

In nucleotides, the CDR3 is TGTGCCAGCAGTTACCCATCTAGGGGGAACACTGAAGCTTTCTTT. This sequence encodes CASSYPSRGNTEAFF. The rearrangement uses TRBV6-5 and TRBJ1-1; maybe TRBD1 (5 bases). The V gene lost 2 bases and the J gene lost 1 base, with 11 bases spanning the gap. The germline gives CDR1 MNHEY, CDR2 SVGAGI. CDR3 length: 15 residues.

V is TRBV4-1 and J is TRBJ2-2, with 13 bases identical to TRBD2. With 1 base clipped from V and 5 bases from J, the junction kept 10 bases outside the gene matches. This CDR3 has 19 amino acids. In germline, CDR1 is MGHRA, CDR2 YSYEKL. CDR3 bases: TGCGCCAGCAGCCAAGGTCTCACGGGACTAGCGGGGTGGACCGGGGAGCTGTTTTTT. It encodes CASSQGLTGLAGWTGELFF.

The V and J genes are TRBV10-3 and TRBJ1-1; the match to TRBD1 covers 8 bases. The V gene end was trimmed by 2 bases and the J gene end by 3 bases; junction bases not matched to a gene: 2. Germline V gene data show CDR1 as ENHRY and CDR2 as SYGVKD. CDR3 size: 14 residues. Written as DNA, the CDR3 is TGTGCCATCAGTGAGGGACAGGGATACACTGAAGCTTTCTTT. This translates into CAISEGQGYTEAFF.

CDR3 residues: CASSLVGVATEAFF. The CDR3 bases are TGTGCCAGCAGCTTGGTGGGGGTTGCCACTGAAGCTTTCTTT. V gene TRBV5-4 combines with J gene TRBJ1-1; D is possibly TRBD1 (5 bases). The V gene lost 0 bases and the J gene lost 4 bases, with 10 bases spanning the gap. The germline gives CDR1 SGHNT, CDR2 YYREEE (reference sequence). The CDR3 sequence is 14 residues long.